The entry that follows covers one T cell receptor beta chain sequence. This record belongs to a study of blood T cell repertoires in COVID-19. This CDR3 contains 16 residues. Germline lookup yields CDR1 KGHSH and CDR2 LQKENI. V lost 4 bases to trimming and J lost 1 base; unmatched junction nucleotides: 4. Original processing methods: It was from reference gene primer amplification that nucleated cell counts were estimated. The data were produced by immunoSEQ multiplex PCR, yet TCRdb's version contains in-frame clones alone and is incomplete. V and J calls and clone size follow that table, whereas D and trimming were derived from the DNA. Of 120,000 to 150,000 clones in the sample, 70% to 90% were seen once.

This sequence joins TRBV18 and TRBJ1-6; the match to TRBD1 covers 7 bases. This TCR came from a human donor with acute or convalescent COVID-19. The donor label of this sample is uncertain. The sample taken for sequencing was peripheral blood. DNA for the CDR3: TGTGCCAGCTCACACTCACAGGGGTCCTATAATTCACCCCTCCACTTT. Translated, it gives CASSHSQGSYNSPLHF.